This TCR beta chain was retrieved from a study of molecular identifiers for immune sequencing clone quantification (dated by TCRdb to 2016 to 2019). Regarding the research as a whole: For a replicate experiment, the RNA from either approximately 20,000 or 100,000 naive CD8 T cells was divided into five aliquots, and four of those aliquots went on to sequencing. The study was a methods study using CD8 T cells to benchmark molecular-identifier clustering-based TCR repertoire sequencing (MIDCIRS) and TCR RNA copy counting.

Naive CD8 T cell libraries were made from approximately 20,000 to 1,000,000 sorted cells using 10%, 30% or 50% of purified RNA. Naive CD8 T cells, defined as CD8+CD4-CCR7+CD45RA+, were FACS-sorted into RLT Plus buffer on a BD FACSAria II. Detection sensitivity was tested by spiking Jurkat RNA equal to roughly ten TCR copies' worth into samples containing 20,000-1,000,000 naive CD8 T cells. Enrichment of CD8 T cells was performed with RosetteSep CD8+ T Cell Enrichment Cocktail and Ficoll-Paque, after which ACK red cell lysis was carried out. Concerning this clonotype: Its antigen remains undetermined. No base qualities exist here, and no much larger clone lies one base off it.

Libraries were constructed by PCR. The sequencer listed for this sample is NextSeq 500. Bulk TCR libraries were made following a previously described method, with the TCR primers given in Table S5. Total RNA was purified with the Qiagen AllPrep DNA/RNA kit. Before any analysis, reads coming from multiple sequencing runs of the same library were combined into one pool. As for the original processing: Reads were retained only if an exact TCR constant sequence was present, and the retained reads were trimmed to 150 nt and grouped according to their 12-nt molecular barcodes. Reads within each barcode group were sub-clustered using a 15% Levenshtein threshold, and quality-weighted consensus sequences were constructed for each RNA molecule. Non-functional sequences were removed, as were lower-count sequences one edit away from another. On the basis of fitting two negative binomial distributions, barcode sub-clusters with fewer than 20% of the maximum read count were discarded. The raw public data were reprocessed by TCRdb itself: fastp quality trimming at Q25, MiXCR clonotype calling, in-frame beta chains only. Rows merge per CDR3 protein into single entries with the most common DNA and genes. TCRdb's processing, not the authors' own work, is the source of the V and J calls. The sample table holds a few hundred thousand distinct CDR3 sequences, of which around 23% were seen once. The ten largest clones capture just over 0.75% of the sample.

CDR1 MGHRA and CDR2 YSYEKL are derived from the germline V gene. The CDR3, cysteine through phenylalanine, is 14 amino acids long. Only the CDR3 portion is preserved as DNA: 42 bases, with reading frame beginning at the first base. The V end loses 3 bases and the J end loses 5 bases, and a stretch of 10 bases separates them. The investigation overall reported the following: In CMV-specific effector cells, clones with more than 20 RNA copies contained over 99% of molecules, whereas in naive cells such clones contained under 1% of molecules. Modeling indicated about three TCR RNA copies recovered per cell, compared with around 10 by digital PCR, which implies a capture efficiency of 25% to 35%. When barcode sub-clustering was omitted, TCR diversity was inflated by chimeric consensus sequences, with chimeras reaching as high as 47%. The naive libraries included spiked-in Jurkat TCR RNA (fewer than eleven copies' worth), and this Jurkat TCR RNA is not part of the donor repertoire. Spiked-in Jurkat TCR RNA equivalent to a single cell was reported to be detectable even among more than 900,000 naive CD8 T cells. Identical TCR molecules sharing a barcode could cause highly expanded clone sizes to be underestimated.

The rearranged segments are TRBV4-1 and TRBJ2-2, with the D gene call left open. This clonotype was sampled from a human donor in good health. Some libraries in this study had Jurkat cell RNA spiked in. Sequencing was done on a sample of naive CD8+ T cells from blood, with Jurkat cell RNA spiked in. This sample's cell subset or site label indicates: FACS-sorted CD8+CD4-CCR7+CD45RA+ naive T cells. The nucleotide sequence reads as follows: TGCGCCAGCAGCCACGGGCCAGCTACCGGGGAGCTGTTTTTT. Its protein is CASSHGPATGELFF.